The source of this TCR beta chain is a study of cytomegalovirus exposure and HLA in healthy donors. Study summary: 81% of a few hundred genotyped donors fell in the Caucasian-associated ancestry cluster.

About this clone: Its cognate antigen is unknown.

Primers: 60 Vbeta forward and 13 Jbeta reverse. Method: immunoSEQ multiplex PCR; TCRdb's copy keeps in-frame clones and lacks some. The sample carries around 100,000 clones, about 67% recorded once. Findings of the study overall: Altogether, about 160 TCR beta chains were recorded as cytomegalovirus-associated. Association of a missense DCLRE1C variant with TCR beta V- and J-gene trimming was reported in a later analysis. Of the V segments, some could not be distinguished, including TRBV6-2 and TRBV6-3, and were excluded.

The V and J ends lost 3 bases and 1 base respectively, with 13 bases between them. CDR1 is SGDLS and CDR2 is YYNGEE in the germline V gene. The CDR3 extends over 16 amino acids. The sequencing sample was made of PBMCs. The V gene is TRBV9, the J gene TRBJ2-2, with unresolved D. The receptor comes from a man aged 25 to 40 in good health and CMV-seronegative. For the CDR3, the DNA is TGTGCCAGCAGCGGACCTCAACAGAGGAACACCGGGGAGCTGTTTTTT. It specifies CASSGPQQRNTGELFF.